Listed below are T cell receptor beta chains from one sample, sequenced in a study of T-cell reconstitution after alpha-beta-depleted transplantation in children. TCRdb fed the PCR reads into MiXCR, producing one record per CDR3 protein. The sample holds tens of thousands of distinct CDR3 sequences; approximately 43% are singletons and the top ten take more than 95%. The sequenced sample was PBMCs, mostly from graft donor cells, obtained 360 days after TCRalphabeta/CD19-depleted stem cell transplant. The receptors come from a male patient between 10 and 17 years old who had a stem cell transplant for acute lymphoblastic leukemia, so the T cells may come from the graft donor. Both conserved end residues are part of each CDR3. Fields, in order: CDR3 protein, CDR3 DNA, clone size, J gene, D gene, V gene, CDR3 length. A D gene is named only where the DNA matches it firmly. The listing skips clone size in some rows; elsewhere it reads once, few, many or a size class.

CDR3 protein: CASSSADRSYNEQFF
CDR3 DNA: TGTGCCAGCAGTTCCGCCGACCGCTCCTACAATGAGCAGTTCTTC
clone size: .
J gene: TRBJ2-1
D gene: .
V gene: TRBV12-3/TRBV12-4
CDR3 length: 15

CDR3 protein: CASSDRDRPETQYF
CDR3 DNA: TGTGCCAGCTCGGATAGAGACAGGCCGGAGACCCAGTACTTC
clone size: few
J gene: TRBJ2-5
D gene: .
V gene: TRBV18
CDR3 length: 14

CDR3 protein: CASSIGLAGREQYF
CDR3 DNA: TGTGCCAGCAGTATTGGACTAGCGGGACGCGAGCAGTACTTC
clone size: .
J gene: TRBJ2-7
D gene: TRBD2
V gene: TRBV27
CDR3 length: 14

CDR3 protein: CASSLRRGSSYNEQFF
CDR3 DNA: TGTGCCAGCAGCTTACGGCGGGGAAGCTCCTACAATGAGCAGTTCTTC
clone size: few
J gene: TRBJ2-1
D gene: .
V gene: TRBV11-1
CDR3 length: 16

CDR3 protein: CASSLGTGNYGYTF
CDR3 DNA: TGTGCCAGCAGCTTGGGGACAGGGAACTATGGCTACACCTTC
clone size: .
J gene: TRBJ1-2
D gene: TRBD1
V gene: TRBV7-2
CDR3 length: 14

CDR3 protein: CSVARTLGQGFSYEQYF
CDR3 DNA: TGCAGCGTCGCGCGAACGTTGGGACAGGGGTTTTCCTACGAGCAGTACTTC
clone size: few
J gene: TRBJ2-7
D gene: TRBD1
V gene: TRBV29-1
CDR3 length: 17

CDR3 protein: CASSFGPGSNQPQHF
CDR3 DNA: TGTGCCAGCAGTTTCGGCCCGGGGAGCAATCAGCCCCAGCATTTT
clone size: few
J gene: TRBJ1-5
D gene: .
V gene: TRBV12-3/TRBV12-4
CDR3 length: 15

CDR3 protein: CASTPSGSLNTEAFF
CDR3 DNA: TGTGCCAGCACCCCTTCAGGGAGTCTGAACACTGAAGCTTTCTTT
clone size: .
J gene: TRBJ1-1
D gene: .
V gene: TRBV6-2/TRBV6-3
CDR3 length: 15

CDR3 protein: CASSPGAGYEQYF
CDR3 DNA: TGTGCCAGTAGTCCCGGCGCGGGCTACGAGCAGTACTTC
clone size: .
J gene: TRBJ2-7
D gene: .
V gene: TRBV19
CDR3 length: 13

CDR3 protein: CASSLYARGFGADTGELFF
CDR3 DNA: TGTGCCAGCAGTTTATATGCCCGGGGCTTCGGAGCTGACACCGGGGAGCTGTTTTTT
clone size: once
J gene: TRBJ2-2
D gene: .
V gene: TRBV27
CDR3 length: 19

CDR3 protein: CASSYDGQTFYGYTF
CDR3 DNA: TGTGCCAGCAGTTACGACGGACAGACTTTCTATGGCTACACCTTC
clone size: .
J gene: TRBJ1-2
D gene: .
V gene: TRBV6-2/TRBV6-3
CDR3 length: 15

CDR3 protein: CASSLPYPGQLFF
CDR3 DNA: TGTGCCAGCTCACTACCATATCCGGGACAATTGTTCTTC
clone size: few
J gene: TRBJ2-1
D gene: .
V gene: TRBV18
CDR3 length: 13

CDR3 protein: CASSWGHQETQYF
CDR3 DNA: TGTGCCAGCAGCTGGGGACACCAAGAGACCCAGTACTTC
clone size: .
J gene: TRBJ2-5
D gene: .
V gene: TRBV7-6
CDR3 length: 13

CDR3 protein: CASSLLNSGGLYNEQFF
CDR3 DNA: TGTGCCAGCAGCTTGCTTAATAGCGGGGGATTGTACAATGAGCAGTTCTTC
clone size: .
J gene: TRBJ2-1
D gene: TRBD2
V gene: TRBV7-8
CDR3 length: 17

CDR3 protein: CASRPTGIQPQHF
CDR3 DNA: TGTGCCAGCAGGCCTACAGGGATTCAGCCCCAGCATTTT
clone size: few
J gene: TRBJ1-5
D gene: .
V gene: TRBV6-1
CDR3 length: 13

CDR3 protein: CASSPGGLGGGDTQYF
CDR3 DNA: TGTGCCAGCAGCCCCGGAGGGTTAGGAGGGGGGGATACGCAGTATTTT
clone size: .
J gene: TRBJ2-3
D gene: .
V gene: TRBV7-2
CDR3 length: 16

CDR3 protein: CASSPLAGGPYNEQFF
CDR3 DNA: TGCGCCAGCAGTCCCTTAGCGGGAGGACCTTACAATGAGCAGTTCTTC
clone size: .
J gene: TRBJ2-1
D gene: TRBD2
V gene: TRBV4-1
CDR3 length: 16

CDR3 protein: CASSPRGGGTGELFF
CDR3 DNA: TGTGCCAGCAGCCCACGGGGGGGTGGCACCGGGGAGCTGTTTTTT
clone size: few
J gene: TRBJ2-2
D gene: TRBD2
V gene: TRBV9
CDR3 length: 15

CDR3 protein: CASSLRGPGTRGVKETQYF
CDR3 DNA: TGTGCCAGCAGTTTACGAGGACCCGGGACTAGGGGCGTAAAAGAGACCCAGTACTTC
clone size: .
J gene: TRBJ2-5
D gene: TRBD2
V gene: TRBV12-3/TRBV12-4
CDR3 length: 19